The clone carrying this TCR beta chain appeared a few times. Its antigen remains unidentified. This sample is part of a study of T-cell memory formation after mild COVID-19. Study results and caveats: CD4+ contracting clones lay mainly in CM and EM, CD8+ ones in EMRA.

In TCRdb, the 5' RACE reads were re-called with MiXCR into one record per CDR3 protein. The sample includes about 110,000 distinct CDR3 sequences, around 17% of them seen just once. The sequenced material came from PBMCs or a T cell subset sorted from them (not recorded which). The TCR comes from a man aged 18 to 30 who had mild COVID-19 (a few samples of this study predate the infection). Cell type and time point are not known.

CDR3 amino acids: CASSQDLAGGRGTEAFF. The CDR3 bases are TGCGCCAGCAGCCAAGACTTGGCAGGGGGCCGCGGTACTGAAGCTTTCTTT. J is TRBJ1-1 and V is TRBV4-3, with 8 nucleotides matching TRBD1. The CDR3 consists of 17 residues. V was pared by 0 bases and J by 5 bases, with 11 bases of the junction left unmatched. CDR1 LGHNA and CDR2 YSLEER come from the germline V gene.